This T cell receptor beta chain was found in a study of breast tumors, draining lymph nodes, adjacent tissues. Via MiXCR, TCRdb re-called the multiplex PCR reads, giving one row per CDR3 protein. The table has about 89,000 distinct CDR3 sequences, about 27% seen once; the top ten hold 8.1%. Many counts were recorded for this clonotype. Its antigen is undetermined. Samples came from axillary lymph nodes draining the breast cancer. Study observations and caveats: Data fit most tumor T cells coming from lymph node, expanding in tumor. Tumors had less TCR diversity than lymph nodes, more than nontumor tissue.

The germline gives CDR1 MGHRA, CDR2 YSYEKL. Deletions cut 0 bases from V and 4 bases from J, with 15 bases between. There are 17 residues in the CDR3. The gene calls are TRBV4-1 and TRBJ2-2; D is possibly TRBD2 (6 bases). The sequenced material came from axillary lymph node tissue. This clonotype was obtained from a female donor with breast cancer. Some clones in this sample may be carry-over from other donors' samples. The CDR3 DNA follows: TGCGCCAGCAGCCAAGACGGAGTGGGGCGGGGCACCGGGGAGCTGTTTTTT. Translated, it gives CASSQDGVGRGTGELFF.